What follows are 9 T cell receptor beta chains derived from one specimen sequenced in a study of blood T cell repertoires in COVID-19. Using immunoSEQ multiplex PCR, the repertoire was profiled, and TCRdb retains in-frame clones only, with some absent. The sample yields about 140,000 clones, roughly 87% seen once. Sequences were obtained from peripheral blood. All receptors derive from a man aged 70-80 years with acute or convalescent COVID-19.

V and J are TRBV29-1 and TRBJ2-1, with 14 nucleotides matching TRBD2. From germline, CDR1 is SQVTM and CDR2 ANQGSEA. The ends lost 5 bases at V and 4 bases at J; junction bases unmatched: 7. This CDR3 spans 16 amino acids. This CDR3 is CSVLGTSGSSYNEQFF. The CDR3 region has the DNA TGCAGCGTTCTCGGGACTAGCGGGAGTAGTTACAATGAGCAGTTCTTC.

This clone was seen a handful of times. V is TRBV6-5 and J is TRBJ1-6; a possible D gene is TRBD1 (5 bases). V gave up 6 bases and J gave up 10 bases, with 16 bases separating them. The CDR3 loop spans 14 amino acids. Germline V gene lookup returns CDR1 MNHEY and CDR2 SVGAGI. The CDR3 sequence: CASRGQGRHSPLHF. The CDR3 DNA sequence: TGTGCCAGCAGGGGGCAGGGCCGGCACTCACCCCTCCACTTT.

The genes are TRBV18 and TRBJ1-3; TRBD1 might be the D (5 bases). There are 16 residues in the CDR3. V was trimmed by 2 bases and J by 0 bases, leaving 11 bases between them. Germline V gene sequence: CDR1 KGHSH, CDR2 LQKENI. The CDR3 spells CASSPGQLSSGNTIYF. CDR3 in DNA: TGTGCCAGCTCACCAGGACAATTGTCCTCTGGAAACACCATATATTTT.

The chain couples TRBV24-1 to TRBJ2-7; 7 bases are shared with TRBD1. From germline, CDR1 is KGHDR and CDR2 SFDVKD. CDR3 length: 11 residues. J gave up 9 bases and V 4 bases, and 2 bases lay outside the gene matches. The CDR3 region has the DNA TGTGCCACCAGTGACCGGGACAGGCAGTACTTC. It is translated as CATSDRDRQYF.

The V and J genes are TRBV5-8 and TRBJ1-2; D not resolved. Germline values: CDR1 SGHTS, CDR2 YDEGEE. The CDR3 contains 16 residues. The V and J ends lost 1 base and 2 bases respectively, with 15 bases between them. The CDR3 coding sequence is TGTGCCAGCAGCTTGCAGCCTCTACTACCCAACTATGGCTACACCTTC. Translation gives CASSLQPLLPNYGYTF.

The rearrangement links TRBV6-6 to TRBJ1-2; 7 bases are shared with TRBD1. The CDR3 is 17 amino acids. Germline CDR1 is MNHNY and CDR2 is SVGAGI (reference sequence). After removal of 5 bases from V and 4 bases from J, the junction contained 16 bases not matched to a gene. The CDR3 sequence: CASSREAGTAYSYGYTF. CDR3 in DNA: TGTGCCAGCAGTCGGGAAGCCGGGACAGCTTATTCCTATGGCTACACCTTC.

The rearrangement links TRBV21-1 to TRBJ2-5; the D call of TRBD1 is as the table states it, not checked on the DNA. TRBV21-1 is a known pseudogene. This CDR3 spans 14 amino acids. The CDR3 region is CATELGADQETQYF. The CDR3 bases are TGTGCCACAGAGTTAGGGGCAGACCAAGAGACCCAGTACTTC.

The chain employs TRBV6-5 and TRBJ2-1; tentative D call: TRBD1 (6 bases). Per the germline V gene, CDR1 is MNHEY and CDR2 is SVGAGI. V lost 7 bases, J lost 3 bases, and 13 bases lay in between. CDR3 length: 14 amino acids. CDR3 loop: CASTTGLYYNEQFF. The CDR3 DNA reads TGTGCCAGCACTACAGGGCTATACTACAATGAGCAGTTCTTC.

Here the CDR3 reads CASSPGQGALIGYNSPLHF. For the CDR3, the DNA is TGTGCCAGCTCACCGGGACAGGGGGCCCTCATCGGATATAATTCACCCCTCCACTTT. The chain couples TRBV18 to TRBJ1-6; 12 nucleotides line up with TRBD1. The J segment lost 4 bases and the V segment lost 3 bases, leaving 10 bases of the junction unmatched. Looked up from germline, CDR1 is KGHSH and CDR2 is LQKENI. This CDR3 is 19 amino acids long.